These 19 T cell receptor beta chains originate from one sample sequenced in a study of T cell responses to AZD1222 COVID-19 vaccine. The assay was immunoSEQ multiplex PCR, and TCRdb's table has in-frame clones only and misses some. The repertoire holds roughly 70,000 clones, around 85% seen once, with roughly 22% in the top ten. The sample consisted of peripheral blood, taken on day 0 of AZD1222 vaccination. The source of these receptors is an adult in good health.

The genes are TRBV29-1 and TRBJ2-3; 7 positions agree with TRBD1. The CDR3 runs to 13 residues. Germline assignment: CDR1 SQVTM and CDR2 ANQGSEA. After removal of 4 bases from V and 1 base from J, the junction contained 2 bases not matched to a gene. CDR3 sequence reads: CSVGQGGTDTQYF. Written as DNA, the CDR3 is TGCAGCGTTGGACAGGGAGGCACAGATACGCAGTATTTT.

This clone was seen only a few times. J is TRBJ1-6 and V is TRBV5-1; D perhaps matches TRBD1 (5 bases). The CDR3 covers 16 residues. Trimming stripped 2 bases from V and 2 bases from J, with 11 bases between. Germline V gene lookup returns CDR1 SGHRS and CDR2 YFSETQ. The CDR3 bases are TGCGCCAGCAGCTTCGACGGGGCTACCTATAATTCACCCCTCCACTTT. This encodes CASSFDGATYNSPLHF.

The chain links TRBV19 to TRBJ1-4, with D tentatively TRBD1 (6 bases). Germline V gene lookup returns CDR1 LNHDA and CDR2 SQIVND (reference sequence). Between the trimmed V and J ends, which lost 4 bases and 9 bases, there was a span of 15 bases. The CDR3 runs to 14 residues. CDR3 region: CASSNPGESQKLFF. CDR3 nucleotides: TGTGCCAGTAGTAATCCAGGGGAGTCCCAAAAACTGTTTTTT.

This clone was seen just once. V gene TRBV6-5 combines with J gene TRBJ2-1, with 7 bases matching TRBD2. Germline V lookup: CDR1 MNHEY, CDR2 SVGAGI. The CDR3 covers 14 residues. Losses at the gene ends were 5 bases for V and 12 bases for J; bases not matched to a gene: 13. CDR3 sequence (DNA): TGTGCCAGCAGTAGGAGCGGGGATGGCTTCGGGCAGTTCTTC. Amino acids: CASSRSGDGFGQFF.

V is TRBV7-9 and J is TRBJ1-1; no definite D call. The CDR3 runs to 16 residues. V lost 4 bases and J 1 base, leaving 16 bases between the germline ends. In germline, CDR1 is SEHNR, CDR2 FQNEAQ (reference sequence). The CDR3 sequence: CASSYLGHGGNTEAFF. The CDR3 nucleotides are TGTGCCAGCAGCTACCTTGGCCACGGTGGGAACACTGAAGCTTTCTTT. The full variable domain, its missing parts supplied by reference TRBV7-9 and TRBJ1-1, is DTGVSQNPRHKITKRGQNVTFRCDPISEHNRLYWYRQTLGQGPEFLTYFQNEAQLEKSRLLSDRFSAERPKGSFSTLEIQRTEQGDSAMYLCASSYLGHGGNTEAFFGQGTRLTVV.

The chain carries TRBV3-1 (or the pseudogene TRBV3-2) and TRBJ2-1; TRBD2 matches 8 bases. Germline V gene lookup returns CDR1 LGHDT and CDR2 YNNKEL (reference sequence). The CDR3 extends over 13 amino acids. Trimming took 1 base from V and 8 from J; bases not matched to a gene: 1. The CDR3 DNA reads as TGTGCCAGCAGCCAAGGGACTAGCTATGAGCAGTTCTTC. This sequence encodes CASSQGTSYEQFF.

This clone was observed once. V gene TRBV5-6 combines with J gene TRBJ1-1, with unresolved D. V was shortened by 1 base and J by 0 bases, with 4 bases between the two germline ends. The CDR3 has 13 residues. The germline V gene encodes CDR1 SGHDT and CDR2 YYEEEE. As DNA, the CDR3 is TGTGCCAGCAGCTTGAATTTGAACACTGAAGCTTTCTTT. Translating it yields CASSLNLNTEAFF.

CDR3 in DNA: TGTGCCAGCAGCTTGCTGGCGGGGGCGACGAACACTGAAGCTTTCTTT. It specifies CASSLLAGATNTEAFF. The chain has TRBV5-5 and TRBJ1-1; a weak D match, TRBD1 (6 bases). Germline CDR1 reads SGHKS; CDR2 reads YYEKEE (reference sequence). Trimming pared 1 base from V and 1 base from J, leaving 14 bases between. The CDR3 length is 16 residues.

The chain couples TRBV5-1 to TRBJ2-2, with 8 bases aligning to TRBD2. CDR1 is SGHRS, CDR2 YFSETQ, per germline. The ends lost 3 bases at V and 6 bases at J; junction bases unmatched: 7. The CDR3 contains 15 residues. CDR3: CASSYQRGQAGELFF. The CDR3, as DNA: TGCGCCAGCAGCTACCAGCGGGGGCAGGCCGGGGAGCTGTTTTTT. Supplemented by reference TRBV5-1 and TRBJ2-2, the full variable domain reads KAGVTQTPRYLIKTRGQQVTLSCSPISGHRSVSWYQQTPGQGLQFLFEYFSETQRNKGNFPGRFSGRQFSNSRSEMNVSTLELGDSALYLCASSYQRGQAGELFFGEGSRLTVL.

This rearrangement joins TRBV5-5 to TRBJ2-3; 8 bases are shared with TRBD1. The CDR3 sequence is 15 residues long. V dropped 4 bases and J dropped 2; count of bases not matched to a gene: 6. Germline V gene lookup returns CDR1 SGHKS and CDR2 YYEKEE (reference sequence). CDR3 in amino acids: CASSLQGVLTDTQYF. CDR3 bases: TGTGCCAGCAGCCTACAGGGGGTTCTCACAGATACGCAGTATTTT. Based on the CDR3 plus reference TRBV5-5 and TRBJ2-3, the full variable domain is DAGVTQSPTHLIKTRGQQVTLRCSPISGHKSVSWYQQVLGQGPQFIFQYYEKEERGRGNFPDRFSARQFPNYSSELNVNALLLGDSALYLCASSLQGVLTDTQYFGPGTRLTVL.

The chain carries TRBV18 and TRBJ2-5; 7 nucleotides match TRBD1. J lost 3 bases, V lost 3 bases, and 1 base had no gene match. The CDR3 spans 13 residues. CDR1 and CDR2 (germline): KGHSH, LQKENI. CDR3 DNA sequence: TGTGCCAGCTCACCTGGGACAGAAGAGACCCAGTACTTC. Its translation is CASSPGTEETQYF.

The chain joins TRBV7-2 to TRBJ2-1; 7 nucleotides match TRBD2. Germline V gives CDR1 SGHTA, CDR2 FQGNSA. This CDR3 has 15 residues. V was pared by 5 bases and J by 4 bases, with 8 bases of the junction left unmatched. The CDR3 protein is CASSPLAVSYNEQFF. Here the CDR3 DNA reads TGTGCCAGCAGCCCCCTAGCGGTTTCGTACAATGAGCAGTTCTTC. Full variable domain (missing parts from reference TRBV7-2 and TRBJ2-1): GAGVSQSPSNKVTEKGKDVELRCDPISGHTALYWYRQSLGQGLEFLIYFQGNSAPDKSGLPSDRFSAERTGGSVSTLTIQRTQQEDSAVYLCASSPLAVSYNEQFFGPGTRLTVL.

The V gene is TRBV11-2, the J gene TRBJ2-2; weak D call: TRBD2 (5 bases). There are 18 residues in the CDR3. Germline CDR1 is SGHAT and CDR2 is FQNNGV. The V end was cut by 4 bases, the J end by 5 bases, with 23 bases between. DNA for the CDR3: TGTGCCAGCAGCTCTTACCCTAGCCCGTTGTCCTTAACCGGGGAGCTGTTTTTT. As protein: CASSSYPSPLSLTGELFF.

The chain is built from TRBV10-2 and TRBJ1-6; TRBD1 agrees at 10 bases. Germline CDR1 WSHSY, CDR2 SAAADI. V shed 2 bases, J shed 7 bases, and the junction held 2 bases outside the gene matches. This CDR3 comprises 15 residues. CDR3 DNA sequence: TGCGCCAGCAGTGAGCCGGGACAGGGGAATTCACCCCTCCACTTT. Protein: CASSEPGQGNSPLHF.

This rearrangement joins TRBV29-1 to TRBJ2-7, with D tentatively TRBD1 (5 bases). Germline V CDR1 and CDR2: SQVTM, ANQGSEA. This CDR3 spans 15 amino acids. V lost 3 bases and J lost 2, with 17 bases in between. DNA of the CDR3: TGCAGCGTTGAGCTCGGAGACAGTGCTGCCTACGAGCAGTACTTC. Amino acid sequence: CSVELGDSAAYEQYF.

V gene TRBV30 combines with J gene TRBJ1-3; no reliable D call. CDR1 and CDR2 (germline): GTSNPN, SVGIG (reference sequence). V was trimmed by 4 bases and J by 0 bases, leaving 7 bases between them. The CDR3 contains 13 residues. CDR3 loop: CAWTRGSGNTIYF. The CDR3 region has the DNA TGTGCCTGGACGAGAGGCTCTGGAAACACCATATATTTT. The full variable domain, its missing parts supplied by reference TRBV30 and TRBJ1-3, is SQTIHQWPATLVQPVGSPLSLECTVEGTSNPNLYWYRQAAGRGLQLLFYSVGIGQISSEVPQNLSASRPQDRQFILSSKKLLLSDSGFYLCAWTRGSGNTIYFGEGSWLTVV.

The chain employs TRBV7-9 and TRBJ1-1; D unresolved. Germline V gene data show CDR1 as SEHNR and CDR2 as FQNEAQ (reference sequence). The V end lost 1 base, the J end lost 4 bases, and 4 bases lay between the germline ends. CDR3 length: 12 amino acids. The CDR3 DNA reads as TGTGCCAGCAGCTTAGGGGTCACTGAAGCTTTCTTT. It codes for CASSLGVTEAFF.

V usage is TRBV6-5 and J usage is TRBJ2-2, with no clear D. In germline, CDR1 is MNHEY, CDR2 SVGAGI. The ends were cut back, 0 bases at V and 4 bases at J, with 9 bases in the middle. This CDR3 has 15 amino acids. Here the CDR3 reads CASSYSLGGTGELFF. The CDR3 DNA is TGTGCCAGCAGTTACTCGCTTGGTGGCACCGGGGAGCTGTTTTTT.

The J gene is TRBJ2-1, the V gene TRBV5-1; TRBD2 matches 8 bases. With 4 bases clipped from V and 0 bases from J, the junction kept 9 bases outside the gene matches. CDR3 length equals 17 residues. CDR1 is SGHRS, CDR2 YFSETQ, per germline. The CDR3 reads CASSPLGGRSSYNEQFF. In DNA, the CDR3 is TGCGCCAGCAGCCCGCTGGGCGGGAGGAGCTCCTACAATGAGCAGTTCTTC.